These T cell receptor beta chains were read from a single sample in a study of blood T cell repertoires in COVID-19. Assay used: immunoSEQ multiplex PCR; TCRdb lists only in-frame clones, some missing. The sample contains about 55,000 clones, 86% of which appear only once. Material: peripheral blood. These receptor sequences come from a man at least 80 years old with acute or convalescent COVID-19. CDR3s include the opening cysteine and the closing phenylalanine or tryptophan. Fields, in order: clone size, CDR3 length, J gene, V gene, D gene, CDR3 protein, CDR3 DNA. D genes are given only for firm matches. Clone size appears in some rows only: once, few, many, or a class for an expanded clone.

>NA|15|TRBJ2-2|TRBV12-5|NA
CASGFGQTNTGELFF
TGTGCTAGTGGTTTTGGGCAGACCAACACCGGGGAGCTGTTTTTT
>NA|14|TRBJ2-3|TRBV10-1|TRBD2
CASSRASGENTQYF
TGCGCCAGCAGTAGGGCTAGCGGGGAAAATACGCAGTATTTT
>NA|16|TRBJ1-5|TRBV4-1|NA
CASSQTRVRGNQPQHF
TGCGCCAGCAGCCAAACCAGGGTTCGAGGCAATCAGCCCCAGCATTTT
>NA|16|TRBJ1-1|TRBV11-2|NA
CASSLGRQVANTEAFF
TGTGCCAGCAGCTTGGGTCGGCAGGTCGCTAACACTGAAGCTTTCTTT
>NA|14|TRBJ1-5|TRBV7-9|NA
CASNLGGSNQPQHF
TGTGCCAGCAACCTTGGGGGGAGCAATCAGCCCCAGCATTTT
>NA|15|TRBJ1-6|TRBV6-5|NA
CASSYFGSYNSPLHF
TGTGCCAGCAGTTACTTCGGGTCTTATAATTCACCCCTCCACTTT
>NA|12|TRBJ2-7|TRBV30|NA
CAWSDRVREQYF
TGTGCCTGGAGTGACAGGGTGAGGGAGCAGTACTTC
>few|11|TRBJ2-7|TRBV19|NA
CATTDRREQYF
TGTGCCACCACCGACAGAAGGGAGCAGTACTTC
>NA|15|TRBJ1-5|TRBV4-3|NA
CASSQDLTPNQPQHF
TGCGCCAGCAGCCAAGATCTAACCCCTAATCAGCCCCAGCATTTT
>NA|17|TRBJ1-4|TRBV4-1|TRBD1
CASSRLGTGATNEKLFF
TGCGCCAGCAGCCGCTTGGGGACAGGTGCAACTAATGAAAAACTGTTTTTT
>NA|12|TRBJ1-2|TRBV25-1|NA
CASSEYSYGYTF
TGTGCCAGCAGTGAGTACAGCTATGGCTACACCTTC
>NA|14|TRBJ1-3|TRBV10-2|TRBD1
CASGTAFSGNTIYF
TGCGCCAGTGGGACAGCATTCTCTGGAAACACCATATATTTT
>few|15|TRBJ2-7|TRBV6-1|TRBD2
CASSEPSGAPYEQYF
TGTGCCAGCAGTGAACCCAGCGGGGCACCTTACGAGCAGTACTTC
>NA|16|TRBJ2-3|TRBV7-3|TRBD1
CASSLTRPGGLDTQYF
TGTGCCAGCAGCTTAACTCGGCCAGGGGGCTTAGATACGCAGTATTTT
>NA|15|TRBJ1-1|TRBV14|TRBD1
CASSQDPQGKAEAFF
TGTGCCAGCAGCCAAGATCCACAGGGGAAAGCCGAAGCTTTCTTT
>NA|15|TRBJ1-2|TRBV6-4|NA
CASSASRGANYGYTF
TGTGCCAGCAGTGCCTCTCGTGGAGCTAACTATGGCTACACCTTC
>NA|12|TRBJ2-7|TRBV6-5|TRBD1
CASYDRGNEQYF
TGTGCCAGCTATGACAGGGGGAACGAGCAGTACTTC
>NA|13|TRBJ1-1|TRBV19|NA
CASSDTENTEAFF
TGTGCCAGTAGCGACACAGAGAACACTGAAGCTTTCTTT
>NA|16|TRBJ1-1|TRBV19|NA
CASSKGELAMNTEAFF
TGTGCCAGTAGTAAAGGAGAGCTTGCCATGAACACTGAAGCTTTCTTT
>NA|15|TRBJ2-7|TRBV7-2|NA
CASSLEQGRSYEQYF
TGTGCCAGCAGCTTGGAGCAGGGCAGGAGCTACGAGCAGTACTTC
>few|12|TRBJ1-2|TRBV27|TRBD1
CASKDRDYGYTF
TGTGCCAGCAAGGACAGGGATTATGGCTACACCTTC
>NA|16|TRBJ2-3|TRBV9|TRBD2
CASSAFTGLATDTQYF
TGTGCCAGCAGCGCCTTCACGGGACTAGCGACAGATACGCAGTATTTT
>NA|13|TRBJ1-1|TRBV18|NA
CASSPPQNTEAFF
TGTGCCAGCTCACCACCTCAGAACACTGAAGCTTTCTTT
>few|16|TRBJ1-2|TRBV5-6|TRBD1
CASSPRQGARNYGYTF
TGTGCCAGCAGCCCCAGACAGGGGGCGCGGAACTATGGCTACACCTTC
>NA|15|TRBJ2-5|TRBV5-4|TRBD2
CASSFASGESETQYF
TGTGCCAGCAGCTTCGCTAGCGGGGAGTCAGAGACCCAGTACTTC
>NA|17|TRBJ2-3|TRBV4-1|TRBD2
CASSQSTSGGTTDTQYF
TGCGCCAGCAGCCAATCGACTAGCGGGGGGACCACAGATACGCAGTATTTT
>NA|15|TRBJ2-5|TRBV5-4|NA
CASSLSPGGQETQYF
TGTGCCAGCAGCTTGTCCCCCGGGGGTCAAGAGACCCAGTACTTC
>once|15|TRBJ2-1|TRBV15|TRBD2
CATSRDPGGYNEQFF
TGTGCCACCAGCAGAGACCCGGGGGGATACAATGAGCAGTTCTTC
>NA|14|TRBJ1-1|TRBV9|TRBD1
CASSLQGAGTEAFF
TGTGCCAGCAGCCTACAGGGGGCCGGGACTGAAGCTTTCTTT
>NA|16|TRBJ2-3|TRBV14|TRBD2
CASSQDLAGLTDTQYF
TGTGCCAGCAGCCAAGATCTAGCGGGGCTCACAGATACGCAGTATTTT
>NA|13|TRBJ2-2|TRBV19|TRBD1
CATHTGVGGELFF
TGTGCCACGCACACAGGGGTTGGCGGGGAGCTGTTTTTT
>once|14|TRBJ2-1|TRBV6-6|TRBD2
CALSGDVSYNEQFF
TGTGCCTTGAGCGGGGACGTCTCCTACAATGAGCAGTTCTTC
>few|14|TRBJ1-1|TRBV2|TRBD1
CASSAGTGNTEAFF
TGTGCCAGCAGTGCCGGGACAGGGAACACTGAAGCTTTCTTT
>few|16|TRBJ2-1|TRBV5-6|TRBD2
CASYRTSGGYYNEQFF
TGTGCCAGCTATCGGACTAGCGGGGGGTACTACAATGAGCAGTTCTTC
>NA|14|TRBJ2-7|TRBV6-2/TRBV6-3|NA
CASSWTVGPYEQYF
TGTGCCAGCAGCTGGACTGTCGGACCCTACGAGCAGTACTTC
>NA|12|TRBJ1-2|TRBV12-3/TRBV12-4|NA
CASSLDGYGYTF
TGTGCCAGCAGTTTAGACGGCTATGGCTACACCTTC
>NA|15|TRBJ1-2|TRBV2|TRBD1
CASMGLRGPRPGYTF
TGTGCCAGCATGGGACTCAGGGGGCCCCGACCTGGCTACACCTTC